A single sample gave rise to the 17 T cell receptor beta chains below, sequenced in a study of blood T cell repertoires in COVID-19. TCRdb keeps only in-frame clones here, not all; method: immunoSEQ multiplex PCR. The sample shows 200,000 to 300,000 clones, roughly 76% of them seen only once. Source material: peripheral blood. Receptors were obtained from a woman older than 75 with COVID-19, enrolled during active disease.

The chain recombines TRBV9 with TRBJ2-5, with D perhaps matching TRBD2 (6 bases). This CDR3 is built from 14 residues. Germline V CDR1 and CDR2: SGDLS, YYNGEE. V lost 5 bases to trimming and J lost 2 bases, with 13 bases between them. Here the CDR3 reads CASSGSGGQETQYF. CDR3 nucleotides: TGTGCCAGCAGTGGTAGCGGAGGACAAGAGACCCAGTACTTC. Drawing the rest from reference TRBV9 and TRBJ2-5, the complete variable domain is DSGVTQTPKHLITATGQRVTLRCSPRSGDLSVYWYQQSLDQGLQFLIQYYNGEERAKGNILERFSAQQFPDLHSELNLSSLELGDSALYFCASSGSGGQETQYFGPGTRLLVL.

This chain uses TRBV15 with TRBJ2-5; 9 bases agree with TRBD2. Trimming removed 5 bases from V and 5 bases from J; junction bases left unmatched: 6. Looked up from germline, CDR1 is LNHNV and CDR2 is YYDKDF (reference sequence). The CDR3 spans 14 residues. CDR3 sequence (DNA): TGTGCCACCAGCGGTGGGACTAGCTGGGAGACCCAGTACTTC. It translates to CATSGGTSWETQYF.

The rearrangement joins TRBV10-3 to TRBJ2-3; D is perhaps TRBD2 (7 bases). The germline CDR1 and CDR2 sequences are ENHRY and SYGVKD. Trimming stripped 10 bases from V and 0 bases from J, with 14 bases between. CDR3 length equals 14 residues. As DNA, the CDR3 is TGTGCCACCGAGGGGGGGCGAAGCACAGATACGCAGTATTTT. Translating gives CATEGGRSTDTQYF.

The V gene is TRBV5-6, the J gene TRBJ1-2; D is perhaps TRBD1 (6 bases). The length of the CDR3 is 13 residues. Trimming removed 3 bases from V and 8 bases from J, with 14 bases in between. The germline CDR1 and CDR2 sequences are SGHDT and YYEEEE. The CDR3 here is CASSSRQGPGYTF. The DNA for the CDR3 is TGTGCCAGCAGCTCACGGCAGGGGCCGGGCTACACCTTC. Combining the CDR3 with reference TRBV5-6 and TRBJ1-2 gives the whole variable domain DAGVTQSPTHLIKTRGQQVTLRCSPKSGHDTVSWYQQALGQGPQFIFQYYEEEERQRGNFPDRFSGHQFPNYSSELNVNALLLGDSALYLCASSSRQGPGYTFGSGTRLTVV.

A word on this clone: The sample has other DNA sequences that encode this CDR3 too. This rearrangement joins TRBV5-1 to TRBJ1-5; no reliable D call. CDR3 length: 15 residues. The V end was cut by 0 bases, the J end by 2 bases, with 9 bases between. Germline V gene data show CDR1 as SGHRS and CDR2 as YFSETQ. This chain's CDR3 is CASSLGPGGNQPQHF. CDR3 sequence (DNA): TGCGCCAGCAGCTTGGGCCCCGGGGGCAATCAGCCCCAGCATTTT.

This chain connects TRBV19 to TRBJ2-5; the D gene is possibly TRBD1 (5 bases). Trimming took off 4 bases at V and 1 base at J, with 13 bases between the two ends. The CDR3 has 15 amino acids. Germline V CDR1 and CDR2: LNHDA, SQIVND (reference sequence). CDR3 DNA sequence: TGTGCCAGTAGTAAGTGGGGCCCCGGCCAAGAGACCCAGTACTTC. Translated: CASSKWGPGQETQYF.

The chain uses TRBV5-6 and TRBJ2-3; maybe TRBD1 (6 bases). The CDR3 has 15 amino acids. In germline, CDR1 is SGHDT, CDR2 YYEEEE. V lost 0 bases to trimming and J lost 2 bases, with 10 bases between them. The CDR3 DNA sequence: TGTGCCAGCAGCTTGGGGCAGGGGACCACAGATACGCAGTATTTT. Protein: CASSLGQGTTDTQYF. Full variable domain (outside the CDR3, taken from reference TRBV5-6 and TRBJ2-3): DAGVTQSPTHLIKTRGQQVTLRCSPKSGHDTVSWYQQALGQGPQFIFQYYEEEERQRGNFPDRFSGHQFPNYSSELNVNALLLGDSALYLCASSLGQGTTDTQYFGPGTRLTVL.

The chain is built from TRBV3-1 (or the pseudogene TRBV3-2) and TRBJ2-2; TRBD1 might be the D (6 bases). Germline-derived CDR1 and CDR2 are LGHDT and YNNKEL (reference sequence). The CDR3 has 13 residues. The V end was cut by 2 bases, the J end by 6 bases, with 7 bases between. The CDR3, as DNA: TGTGCCAGCAGCCAATGGACAGCCGGGGAGCTGTTTTTT. Translated: CASSQWTAGELFF.

J is TRBJ1-1 and V is TRBV30; D might be TRBD1 (6 bases). The germline CDR1 and CDR2 sequences are GTSNPN and SVGIG (reference sequence). This CDR3 has 13 residues. V lost 2 bases and J 6 bases, leaving 13 bases between the germline ends. This chain's CDR3 is CAWSPNTGSEAFF. In DNA, the CDR3 is TGTGCCTGGAGTCCTAATACAGGGTCTGAAGCTTTCTTT.

Turning to this clone: At one of its ends the junction is not consistent with the germline gene, which may arise from a read error. The rearrangement joins TRBV18 to TRBJ2-5, with D perhaps matching TRBD1 (7 bases). The CDR3 has 14 residues. CDR1 and CDR2 (germline): KGHSH, LQKENI. CDR3: CASSRGTVQGTQYF. In DNA, the CDR3 is TGTGCCAGCTCACGCGGGACAGTCCAAGGGACCCAGTACTTC.

The table lists this clone with a few counts. The chain recombines TRBV5-8 with TRBJ1-1; D gene unclear. V was clipped by 2 bases and J by 1 base, with 12 bases between them. The germline V gene encodes CDR1 SGHTS and CDR2 YDEGEE. This CDR3 region has 15 residues. CDR3 region: CASSFLSLPNTEAFF. CDR3 nucleotide sequence: TGTGCCAGCAGCTTTCTGAGCCTCCCGAACACTGAAGCTTTCTTT.

The chain combines TRBV19 with TRBJ1-1; D not certain. The length of the CDR3 is 13 residues. Trimming shortened V by 6 bases and J by 1 base, and 9 bases separated the two germline ends. Germline V gene sequence: CDR1 LNHDA, CDR2 SQIVND (reference sequence). This chain's CDR3 is CASRIGGNTEAFF. The CDR3 nucleotides are TGTGCCAGTAGAATTGGAGGGAACACTGAAGCTTTCTTT.

In this sample, this clone turned up once. This chain joins TRBV5-4 and TRBJ1-2; 10 nucleotides align to TRBD1. V shed 1 base and J 0 bases; nucleotides not matched to a gene: 6. The CDR3 runs 17 residues. From germline, CDR1 is SGHNT and CDR2 YYREEE (reference sequence). DNA of the CDR3: TGTGCCAGCAGCTTGTTTGGGGACAGGGGCACTAACTATGGCTACACCTTC. The encoded protein is CASSLFGDRGTNYGYTF.

This clone was recorded once. The chain combines TRBV7-2 with TRBJ2-3; perhaps TRBD2 as D (5 bases). Trimming removed 2 bases from V and 1 base from J, with 13 bases in between. The CDR3 consists of 16 residues. Germline CDR1 reads SGHTA; CDR2 reads FQGNSA. CDR3 residues: CASSLRKRSGTDTQYF. The CDR3, as DNA: TGTGCCAGCAGCTTAAGGAAGCGGTCCGGCACAGATACGCAGTATTTT.

J is TRBJ1-2 and V is TRBV6-5; the D is unclear. Per the germline V gene, CDR1 is MNHEY and CDR2 is SVGAGI. Trimming shortened V by 2 bases and J by 4 bases, and 14 bases separated the two germline ends. The CDR3 is 15 residues long. The CDR3 here is CASSYGREGGYGYTF. As DNA, the CDR3 is TGTGCCAGCAGTTACGGGCGGGAGGGCGGCTATGGCTACACCTTC.

The chain is built from TRBV30 and TRBJ1-2; D ambiguous. Germline V gene sequence: CDR1 GTSNPN, CDR2 SVGIG (reference sequence). V shed 5 bases and J shed 5 bases, with 12 bases lying between them. This CDR3 region has 12 residues. The CDR3 region has the DNA TGTGCCTGGCAGCTCCGCGGGTATGGCTACACCTTC. As protein: CAWQLRGYGYTF.

The chain recombines TRBV24-1 with TRBJ2-2; possible D gene TRBD2, 5 bases. This CDR3 contains 17 residues. In germline, CDR1 is KGHDR, CDR2 SFDVKD. V was clipped by 5 bases and J by 7 bases, with 22 bases between them. The CDR3 DNA reads TGTGCCACCAGTGGGGCTTCGGGGAACGCCCTAGGCGGGGAGCTGTTTTTT. Translation: CATSGASGNALGGELFF.